The 21 T cell receptor beta chains below come from one sample, sequenced in a study of cytomegalovirus exposure and HLA in healthy donors. The PCR used 60 Vbeta and 13 Jbeta primers. The table came from immunoSEQ multiplex PCR; TCRdb's copy has only in-frame clones and leaves some out. Among roughly 120,000 clones, roughly 69% were seen once, and the ten largest hold roughly 8.2%. The sequenced sample was PBMCs. The receptor source for this set is a woman aged 40 to 50 in good health and CMV-seropositive.

This clone was counted once. V gene TRBV4-1 combines with J gene TRBJ2-3, with TRBD2 matching 8 bases. The trim removed 4 bases at V and 6 bases at J, leaving 9 bases unmatched. The germline V gene has CDR1 MGHRA and CDR2 YSYEKL. The CDR3 is 15 residues long. Here the CDR3 reads CASSLLSGGRDTQYF. DNA of the CDR3: TGCGCCAGCAGCCTGCTAAGCGGGGGCCGCGATACGCAGTATTTT.

V and J are TRBV5-1 and TRBJ1-5; D possibly corresponds to TRBD1 (5 bases). CDR1 and CDR2 (germline): SGHRS, YFSETQ. V lost 10 bases to trimming and J lost 5 bases, with 16 bases between them. The CDR3 has 13 amino acids. CDR3 bases: TGCGCCTCCTCCCTTCAGGGCGATCAGCCCCAGCATTTT. This codes for CASSLQGDQPQHF.

The rearrangement uses TRBV4-3 and TRBJ2-2; D unclear. This CDR3 spans 16 amino acids. Germline V CDR1 and CDR2: LGHNA, YSLEER. V lost 2 bases to trimming and J lost 3 bases, with 13 bases between them. The CDR3 reads CASSQLAGTDTGELFF. CDR3 nucleotides: TGCGCCAGCAGCCAATTAGCCGGCACGGACACCGGGGAGCTGTTTTTT.

V gene TRBV4-1 combines with J gene TRBJ1-4; 8 nucleotides line up with TRBD1. This CDR3 is built from 15 residues. CDR1 is MGHRA, CDR2 YSYEKL, per germline. V lost 6 bases to trimming and J lost 8 bases; unmatched junction nucleotides: 11. CDR3 coding DNA: TGCGCCAGCAGTCCTCCCAGGGACAGGACCGAAAAACTGTTTTTT. Protein product: CASSPPRDRTEKLFF.

The V and J genes are TRBV9 and TRBJ1-5; a possible D gene is TRBD1 (5 bases). CDR3 length: 13 amino acids. V was pared by 4 bases and J by 8 bases, with 13 bases between. Per germline, CDR1 SGDLS and CDR2 YYNGEE. This chain's CDR3 is CASSQLGGEPQHF. The CDR3 DNA reads TGTGCCAGCAGCCAGTTGGGGGGGGAGCCCCAGCATTTT. Together with reference TRBV9 and TRBJ1-5, the CDR3 gives the full variable domain: DSGVTQTPKHLITATGQRVTLRCSPRSGDLSVYWYQQSLDQGLQFLIQYYNGEERAKGNILERFSAQQFPDLHSELNLSSLELGDSALYFCASSQLGGEPQHFGDGTRLSIL.

This clone occurred a few times. This chain connects TRBV25-1 to TRBJ1-5; D is perhaps TRBD1 (6 bases). Per germline, CDR1 MGHDK and CDR2 SYGVNS. The CDR3 has 15 amino acids. The V end was cut by 3 bases, the J end by 2 bases, with 11 bases between. The CDR3 DNA sequence: TGTGCCAGCAGTGAGGCAGGGGCTGGCAATCAGCCCCAGCATTTT. Its translation: CASSEAGAGNQPQHF.

This clone has just a few counts. The genes are TRBV29-1 and TRBJ1-2, with D possibly being TRBD1 (5 bases). Germline V gene data show CDR1 as SQVTM and CDR2 as ANQGSEA. V was pared by 3 bases and J by 4 bases, with 9 bases between. The CDR3 has 12 amino acids. This chain's CDR3 is CSVDDSLYGYTF. In nucleotides, the CDR3 is TGCAGCGTTGATGACAGTCTCTATGGCTACACCTTC.

J is TRBJ2-7 and V is TRBV7-2; 8 bases are a match to TRBD1. The germline V gene encodes CDR1 SGHTA and CDR2 FQGNSA. The V and J ends lost 5 bases and 6 bases, in that order; junction bases with no gene match: 15. There are 16 residues in the CDR3. The chain's CDR3 is CASSRSADRAASEQYF. CDR3 DNA sequence: TGTGCCAGCAGCCGATCGGCGGACAGGGCGGCTAGCGAGCAGTACTTC.

The rearrangement joins TRBV10-3 to TRBJ1-4; D might be TRBD1 (5 bases). V was pared by 3 bases and J by 0 bases, with 14 bases between. The length of the CDR3 is 17 residues. CDR1 ENHRY and CDR2 SYGVKD come from the germline V gene. CDR3 nucleotide sequence: TGTGCCATCAGTGACAGGGCAGCGGGTGCAACTAATGAAAAACTGTTTTTT. The encoded protein is CAISDRAAGATNEKLFF.

The J gene is TRBJ1-4, the V gene TRBV5-6; no reliable D call. The CDR3 extends over 14 amino acids. Trimming pared 1 base from V and 7 bases from J, leaving 11 bases between. In germline, CDR1 is SGHDT, CDR2 YYEEEE. The CDR3 sequence is CASSLKGAGEKLFF. The CDR3 DNA reads as TGTGCCAGCAGCTTGAAGGGCGCGGGTGAAAAACTGTTTTTT.

The V gene is TRBV6-5, the J gene TRBJ1-4; D call uncertain. Per germline, CDR1 MNHEY and CDR2 SVGAGI. This CDR3 is 15 amino acids long. The V end was cut by 6 bases, the J end by 0 bases, with 11 bases between. The CDR3 DNA sequence: TGTGCCAGCAGCCCACGCTTAGCAACTAATGAAAAACTGTTTTTT. It is translated as CASSPRLATNEKLFF.

V usage is TRBV25-1 and J usage is TRBJ1-2, with 7 bases fitting TRBD1. The junction had 10 bases not matched to a gene; V was cut back by 1 base and J by 8 bases. This CDR3 has 15 residues. The germline V gene encodes CDR1 MGHDK and CDR2 SYGVNS. CDR3: CASSESGRGAFGYTF. DNA of the CDR3: TGTGCCAGCAGTGAATCGGGCAGGGGGGCTTTCGGCTACACCTTC.

The V and J genes are TRBV29-1 and TRBJ1-1, with D tentatively TRBD1 (5 bases). V gave up 4 bases and J gave up 1 base, with 13 bases separating them. Germline loops: CDR1 SQVTM, CDR2 ANQGSEA. This CDR3 has 14 amino acids. CDR3 residues: CSVGFTDRNTEAFF. CDR3 nucleotide sequence: TGCAGCGTTGGCTTCACTGACAGGAACACTGAAGCTTTCTTT.

This chain connects TRBV6-6 to TRBJ1-6; 9 positions match TRBD1. The CDR3 consists of 14 residues. CDR1 and CDR2 from the germline V gene are MNHNY and SVGAGI (reference sequence). The V gene end was trimmed by 6 bases and the J gene end by 7 bases; junction bases not matched to a gene: 4. For the CDR3, the DNA is TGTGCCAGCAGCTCAGGACAGGGGAATTCACCCCTCCACTTT. Translating it yields CASSSGQGNSPLHF.

This clone was recorded once. The chain carries TRBV11-2 and TRBJ2-7; 7 bases are a match to TRBD2. V shed 0 bases and J 0 bases; nucleotides not matched to a gene: 2. This CDR3 has 15 residues. Germline V gene sequence: CDR1 SGHAT, CDR2 FQNNGV. The CDR3, as DNA: TGTGCCAGCAGCTTAGAGGGGGGGAGCTCCTACGAGCAGTACTTC. Translating it yields CASSLEGGSSYEQYF.

The gene calls are TRBV29-1 and TRBJ1-3; 7 nucleotides match TRBD1. Trimming removed 7 bases from V and 2 bases from J; junction bases left unmatched: 2. Germline V gives CDR1 SQVTM, CDR2 ANQGSEA. The CDR3 is 12 residues long. CDR3 DNA sequence: TGCAGCGCCGGACAGGCTGGAAACACCATATATTTT. It specifies CSAGQAGNTIYF. The variable domain in full, with the rest retrieved from reference TRBV29-1 and TRBJ1-3, is SAVISQKPSRDICQRGTSLTIQCQVDSQVTMMFWYRQQPGQSLTLIATANQGSEATYESGFVIDKFPISRPNLTFSTLTVSNMSPEDSSIYLCSAGQAGNTIYFGEGSWLTVV.

This chain uses TRBV13 with TRBJ1-6, with TRBD1 as a possible D gene (5 bases). Germline V gene data show CDR1 as PRHDT and CDR2 as FYEKMQ (reference sequence). The CDR3 is 14 residues long. Deletions cut 4 bases from V and 9 bases from J, with 13 bases between. The CDR3 nucleotides read TGTGCCAGCAGCTCCGACAGACGGAGTTCACCCCTCCACTTT. Residues: CASSSDRRSSPLHF.

This clone was seen ten or more times. This rearrangement joins TRBV4-3 to TRBJ2-7; TRBD1 agrees at 10 bases. Germline CDR1 is LGHNA and CDR2 is YSLEER. This CDR3 spans 14 amino acids. The J segment lost 2 bases and the V segment lost 4 bases, leaving 2 bases of the junction unmatched. CDR3 region: CASSLGTGAYEQYF. In DNA, the CDR3 is TGCGCCAGCAGCCTGGGGACAGGGGCCTACGAGCAGTACTTC.

The sample holds a few counts of this clone. The chain is built from TRBV19 and TRBJ1-5, with D possibly TRBD1 on 6 matching bases. The CDR3 length is 14 residues. Germline values: CDR1 LNHDA, CDR2 SQIVND (reference sequence). Trimming cost V 1 base and J 9 bases, with 13 bases left between them. The chain's CDR3 is CASSIGGGPTPQHF. The CDR3 DNA sequence: TGTGCCAGTAGTATAGGGGGGGGGCCGACGCCCCAGCATTTT.

This chain links TRBV5-4 with TRBJ2-1; TRBD1 matches 10 bases. The CDR3 covers 15 residues. Trimming at V came to 4 bases and at J to 6 bases, leaving 7 bases not matched to a gene. Germline-derived CDR1 and CDR2 are SGHNT and YYREEE (reference sequence). The CDR3 DNA reads as TGTGCCAGCAGCCACCGGGACAGGGGACCCAATGAGCAGTTCTTC. This gives the protein CASSHRDRGPNEQFF.

The chain carries TRBV7-2 and TRBJ1-3; D remains unclear. This CDR3 is built from 13 residues. CDR1 SGHTA and CDR2 FQGNSA come from the germline V gene. V dropped 4 bases and J dropped 2 bases, with 6 bases sitting between them. CDR3: CASSSNAGNTIYF. The CDR3 DNA follows: TGTGCCAGCAGCTCAAATGCTGGAAACACCATATATTTT.